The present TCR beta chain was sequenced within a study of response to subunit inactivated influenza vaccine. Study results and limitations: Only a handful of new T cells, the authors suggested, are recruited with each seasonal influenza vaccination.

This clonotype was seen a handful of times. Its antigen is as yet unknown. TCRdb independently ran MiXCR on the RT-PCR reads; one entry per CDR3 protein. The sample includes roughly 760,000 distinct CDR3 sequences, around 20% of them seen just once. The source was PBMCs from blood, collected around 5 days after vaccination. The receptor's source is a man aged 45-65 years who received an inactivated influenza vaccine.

The chain's CDR3 is CSARFQLRKETQYF. The CDR3 nucleotides read TGCAGTGCTAGATTTCAGCTTCGCAAAGAGACCCAGTACTTC. The chain recombines TRBV20-1 with TRBJ2-5; unclear D gene. The length of the CDR3 is 14 residues. From germline, CDR1 is DFQATT and CDR2 SNEGSKA (reference sequence). V was trimmed by 2 bases and J by 3 bases, leaving 13 bases between them.